Shown below are 17 T cell receptor beta chains from a single sample sequenced in a study of T cell repertoires in cytomegalovirus infection (dated by TCRdb to between 2018 and 2021). Sequenced using an Illumina HiSeq 1500. Clones were called with MiXCR by TCRdb after fastp trimmed the public reads at Q25, and only in-frame beta chains were retained. Entries are consolidated by CDR3 protein sequence, retaining the most common genes and DNA. The sample table lists some 500,000 distinct CDR3 sequences, 35% to 50% of them with a count of one. The ten most abundant clones make up around 48% of the sample. No antigen has been identified for these receptors. The treatment or condition label, as the study defines it: in vitro stimulation with specific CMV peptide epitopes to enrich CMV-specific T cells. Sequenced material: cultured PBMCs, taken from culture after CMV antigen stimulation. Source of these receptors: a human donor in good health (CMV status not recorded). Some clones in this sample may be carry-over from other donors' samples.

Written as DNA, the CDR3 is TGCAGTGCTAGAGCGGGACTAGCAATAGATACGCAGTATTTT. It specifies CSARAGLAIDTQYF. This chain links TRBV20-1 with TRBJ2-3; 9 bases map to TRBD2. Germline-derived CDR1 and CDR2 are DFQATT and SNEGSKA (reference sequence). The CDR3 sequence is 14 residues long. With V trimmed by 1 base and J by 5 bases, 4 bases remained unmatched.

This clonotype was recorded at least ten times. J is TRBJ2-5 and V is TRBV7-2; 13 nucleotides match TRBD2. This CDR3 comprises 15 residues. Germline V gene sequence: CDR1 SGHTA, CDR2 FQGNSA. V was clipped by 3 bases and J by 4 bases; unmatched bases: 2. Here the CDR3 DNA reads TGTGCCAGCAGCTTTGGACTAGCGGGAGTAGAGACCCAGTACTTC. Translating it yields CASSFGLAGVETQYF. The full variable domain, its missing parts supplied by reference TRBV7-2 and TRBJ2-5, is GAGVSQSPSNKVTEKGKDVELRCDPISGHTALYWYRQSLGQGLEFLIYFQGNSAPDKSGLPSDRFSAERTGGSVSTLTIQRTQQEDSAVYLCASSFGLAGVETQYFGPGTRLLVL.

This chain connects TRBV12-3 or TRBV12-4 to TRBJ2-2; 9 nucleotides match TRBD2. V lost 1 base and J lost 6; bases outside the gene matches: 0. This CDR3 is built from 14 residues. The CDR3 loop is CASSLGGRAGELFF. DNA for the CDR3: TGTGCCAGCAGTTTAGGCGGGAGGGCCGGGGAGCTGTTTTTT.

The chain is built from TRBV12-3 or TRBV12-4 and TRBJ2-5; D remains ambiguous. The CDR3 extends over 12 amino acids. V was cut by 3 bases and J by 5 bases, with 7 bases left in between. The CDR3: CASSFYVETQYF. CDR3 DNA sequence: TGTGCCAGCAGTTTTTACGTTGAGACCCAGTACTTC.

This clonotype was picked up a small number of times. This chain uses TRBV7-6 with TRBJ2-7; 9 bases line up with TRBD1. Trimming at V came to 5 bases and at J to 5 bases, leaving 13 bases not matched to a gene. The CDR3 runs to 16 residues. From germline, CDR1 is SGHVS and CDR2 FNYEAQ. The CDR3 DNA is TGTGCCAGCAGCCCCCTCCCGGGACAGGGAACCCACGAGCAGTACTTC. Its protein is CASSPLPGQGTHEQYF.

This clonotype appeared many times. The V and J genes are TRBV7-2 and TRBJ2-5; unclear D gene. The length of the CDR3 is 15 residues. V was clipped by 4 bases and J by 2 bases, with 14 bases between them. Germline V CDR1 and CDR2: SGHTA, FQGNSA. CDR3 sequence reads: CASSSADISQETQYF. In DNA, the CDR3 is TGTGCCAGCAGCTCCGCCGACATCTCGCAAGAGACCCAGTACTTC.

The chain carries TRBV20-1 and TRBJ2-3; D call uncertain. Trimming pared 1 base from V and 6 bases from J, leaving 20 bases between. CDR1 and CDR2 (germline): DFQATT, SNEGSKA (reference sequence). The CDR3 is 16 residues long. The CDR3 sequence: CSARVTRRQVRDTQYF. The CDR3 region has the DNA TGCAGTGCTAGAGTTACGCGCAGGCAAGTTCGGGATACGCAGTATTTT.

This clonotype has ten or more counts. V gene TRBV11-2 combines with J gene TRBJ2-2; D is possibly TRBD1 (6 bases). Per the germline V gene, CDR1 is SGHAT and CDR2 is FQNNGV. The CDR3 is 20 residues long. V was clipped by 5 bases and J by 0 bases, with 25 bases between them. As DNA, the CDR3 is TGTGCCAGCAGCCAGCACAGGGTTAGGAGTCGGAAACCGAACACCGGGGAGCTGTTTTTT. Translating gives CASSQHRVRSRKPNTGELFF.

V gene TRBV4-1 combines with J gene TRBJ2-7; 11 bases are shared with TRBD2. Germline CDR1 and CDR2: MGHRA and YSYEKL. CDR3 length equals 16 residues. The junction had 4 bases not matched to a gene; V was cut back by 0 bases and J by 3 bases. The CDR3 spells CASSQDRLAGFYEQYF. The CDR3 DNA reads TGCGCCAGCAGCCAAGATAGACTAGCGGGATTCTACGAGCAGTACTTC.

This clonotype occurred many times. The chain uses TRBV7-2 and TRBJ2-3; 11 nucleotides align to TRBD2. Losses at the gene ends were 6 bases for V and 4 bases for J; bases not matched to a gene: 9. Germline lookup yields CDR1 SGHTA and CDR2 FQGNSA. The length of the CDR3 is 16 residues. As DNA, the CDR3 is TGTGCCAGCAGGGATCTAGCGGGGGGTGTCGCAGATACGCAGTATTTT. Translated, it gives CASRDLAGGVADTQYF.

The DNA for the CDR3 is TGTGCCATCAGTGCCGCACGGACTAGCGGGAGGGAAGAGACCCAGTACTTC. Translated, it gives CAISAARTSGREETQYF. This chain connects TRBV10-3 to TRBJ2-5, with 15 bases identical to TRBD2. CDR3 length equals 17 residues. Per the germline V gene, CDR1 is ENHRY and CDR2 is SYGVKD. The trim removed 4 bases at V and 3 bases at J, leaving 6 bases unmatched.

The chain uses TRBV20-1 and TRBJ2-7, with 7 bases aligning to TRBD1. The CDR3 totals 14 residues. In germline, CDR1 is DFQATT, CDR2 SNEGSKA (reference sequence). Trimming removed 3 bases from V and 7 bases from J; junction bases left unmatched: 12. CDR3 DNA: TGCAGTGCTAGCCGACAGGGTGGGGGATGGGAGCAGTACTTC. This gives the protein CSASRQGGGWEQYF.

V and J are TRBV7-2 and TRBJ2-5, with 13 bases lining up with TRBD2. The CDR3 runs 19 residues. V dropped 0 bases and J dropped 1; count of bases not matched to a gene: 8. CDR1 and CDR2 (germline): SGHTA, FQGNSA. Here the CDR3 DNA reads TGTGCCAGCAGCTTAGCCCGGACTAGCGGGGGCCGATTCCAAGAGACCCAGTACTTC. Encoded protein: CASSLARTSGGRFQETQYF.

The chain has TRBV14 and TRBJ1-2; no clear D gene. The V gene lost 0 bases and the J gene lost 4 bases, with 9 bases spanning the gap. CDR1 SGHDN and CDR2 FVKESK come from the germline V gene. The CDR3 extends over 14 amino acids. CDR3 sequence (DNA): TGTGCCAGCAGCCAAGAAATAATTCCCTATGGCTACACCTTC. Amino acid sequence: CASSQEIIPYGYTF.

This chain uses TRBV7-9 with TRBJ2-2; 7 bases fit TRBD2. Unmatched junction bases numbered 5, after V lost 0 bases and J lost 4 bases. The CDR3 runs to 16 residues. The V gene's germline CDR1 is SEHNR and CDR2 FQNEAQ (reference sequence). CDR3 in amino acids: CASSLAGGTATGELFF. The CDR3 DNA is TGTGCCAGCAGCTTAGCCGGGGGGACGGCCACCGGGGAGCTGTTTTTT.

This chain joins TRBV2 and TRBJ2-1; 8 nucleotides match TRBD2. The V gene end was trimmed by 8 bases and the J gene end by 5 bases; junction bases not matched to a gene: 11. The CDR3 has 15 amino acids. Germline loops: CDR1 SNHLY, CDR2 FYNNEI. The CDR3 DNA sequence: TGTGCCAGCGGGGGCCGTAGCGGGACCCACAATGAGCAGTTCTTC. It encodes CASGGRSGTHNEQFF.

The chain links TRBV12-3 or TRBV12-4 to TRBJ1-2, with 7 positions matching TRBD1. The CDR3 contains 13 residues. V lost 7 bases, J lost 4 bases, and 6 bases stayed unmatched. This chain's CDR3 is CASTRDSLYGYTF. In DNA, the CDR3 is TGTGCCAGCACCCGGGACAGCCTCTATGGCTACACCTTC.